These 26 T cell receptor beta chains came from one sample sequenced in a study of beta chain features in type 1 diabetes. Expressed TCRB transcripts were sequenced because the isolated RNA had all been reverse transcribed beforehand. Clones were read by immunoSEQ multiplex PCR, and TCRdb kept only the in-frame ones, dropping some. The sample includes about 450,000 clones, 10% to 12% of them seen just once. The sequenced material came from naive CD4+ T cells from blood. These receptor sequences come from a woman under 30 in good health.

This clone showed up just a few times. This chain links TRBV9 with TRBJ1-2, with unresolved D. Germline loops: CDR1 SGDLS, CDR2 YYNGEE. CDR3 length: 13 amino acids. Trimming removed 2 bases at V and 4 bases at J, with 9 bases between. Here the CDR3 reads CASSVAFGYGYTF. The CDR3 nucleotides are TGTGCCAGCAGCGTGGCGTTTGGCTATGGCTACACCTTC.

This chain connects TRBV7-6 to TRBJ2-7; D not certain. CDR3 size: 15 residues. Trimming cost V 5 bases and J 0 bases, with 14 bases left between them. The germline CDR1 and CDR2 sequences are SGHVS and FNYEAQ. The CDR3 loop reads CASSLQEGSSYEQYF. In DNA, the CDR3 is TGTGCCAGCAGCCTCCAGGAAGGTAGCTCCTACGAGCAGTACTTC.

The rearrangement joins TRBV5-4 to TRBJ2-7; TRBD2 matches at 9 bases. With V trimmed by 4 bases and J by 2 bases, 10 bases remained unmatched. Germline lookup yields CDR1 SGHNT and CDR2 YYREEE (reference sequence). This CDR3 is 16 amino acids long. The CDR3 loop reads CASSAELAGATYEQYF. In DNA, the CDR3 is TGTGCCAGCAGCGCGGAACTAGCGGGCGCAACCTACGAGCAGTACTTC.

This clone was observed a handful of times. The V and J genes are TRBV29-1 and TRBJ2-1, with 7 bases matching TRBD2. The CDR3 extends over 13 amino acids. The V segment lost 6 bases and the J segment 1 base; nucleotides outside the gene matches: 3. Germline loops: CDR1 SQVTM, CDR2 ANQGSEA. In nucleotides, the CDR3 is TGCAGCGTGGGGAGGGGATCCTACAATGAGCAGTTCTTC. Translation: CSVGRGSYNEQFF.

The sample holds a few counts of this clone. V is TRBV27 and J is TRBJ1-5; a weak D match, TRBD1 (5 bases). The CDR3 extends over 13 amino acids. Germline V gene data show CDR1 as MNHEY and CDR2 as SMNVEV (reference sequence). Trimming took 3 bases from V and 9 from J, leaving 12 bases between them. This chain's CDR3 is CASSFQGWWPQHF. CDR3 nucleotides: TGTGCCAGCAGTTTCCAGGGTTGGTGGCCCCAGCATTTT.

In its sample, this clone was seen a few times. V usage is TRBV2 and J usage is TRBJ1-2; D gene unclear. The CDR3 consists of 12 residues. Germline V gene lookup returns CDR1 SNHLY and CDR2 FYNNEI. Trimming left V 4 bases short and J 7 bases short, with 10 bases between. This CDR3 is CASSVVVFGYTF. The CDR3 DNA is TGTGCCAGCAGTGTCGTTGTGTTTGGCTACACCTTC.

This clone turned up a few times. The V call is TRBV25-1, the J call TRBJ2-7; TRBD2 matches at 8 bases. V lost 1 base to trimming and J lost 3 bases; unmatched junction nucleotides: 5. Germline CDR1 and CDR2: MGHDK and SYGVNS. This CDR3 comprises 15 residues. The CDR3 nucleotides read TGTGCCAGCAGTGAATTGGTAGCGGGGAACTACGAGCAGTACTTC. Its translation: CASSELVAGNYEQYF.

The rearrangement joins TRBV29-1 to TRBJ2-5, with TRBD1 identical over 7 bases. Germline values: CDR1 SQVTM, CDR2 ANQGSEA. Losses at the gene ends were 6 bases for V and 1 base for J; bases not matched to a gene: 5. This CDR3 is built from 13 residues. The CDR3 nucleotides read TGCAGCGTAGGGACAGCCTTCCAAGAGACCCAGTACTTC. Protein sequence: CSVGTAFQETQYF. Combining the CDR3 with reference TRBV29-1 and TRBJ2-5 gives the whole variable domain SAVISQKPSRDICQRGTSLTIQCQVDSQVTMMFWYRQQPGQSLTLIATANQGSEATYESGFVIDKFPISRPNLTFSTLTVSNMSPEDSSIYLCSVGTAFQETQYFGPGTRLLVL.

The rearrangement links TRBV25-1 to TRBJ2-5; the match to TRBD1 covers 8 bases. The V segment lost 2 bases and the J segment 3 bases; nucleotides outside the gene matches: 5. The CDR3 is made up of 15 amino acids. Germline CDR1 MGHDK, CDR2 SYGVNS. The CDR3 DNA reads TGTGCCAGCAGTGAACCAGGGGGCCGAAAAGAGACCCAGTACTTC. This translates into CASSEPGGRKETQYF.

The V gene is TRBV9, the J gene TRBJ2-2; tentatively, D is TRBD2 (6 bases). Germline assignment: CDR1 SGDLS and CDR2 YYNGEE. The CDR3 length is 18 residues. The germline V and J ends were trimmed by 4 bases and 4 bases, with 23 bases remaining between them. The CDR3 loop reads CASSPTRARAMGTGELFF. In DNA, the CDR3 is TGTGCCAGCAGCCCGACTAGGGCAAGGGCGATGGGCACCGGGGAGCTGTTTTTT.

The rearrangement links TRBV7-2 to TRBJ2-3; D might be TRBD2 (6 bases). V gave up 1 base and J gave up 2 bases, with 13 bases separating them. The CDR3 is 16 residues long. Germline CDR1 is SGHTA and CDR2 is FQGNSA. As DNA, the CDR3 is TGTGCCAGCAGCTTAGGGATGGGAGGATTCACAGATACGCAGTATTTT. It specifies CASSLGMGGFTDTQYF.

This clone was counted only a few times. The chain employs TRBV10-3 and TRBJ2-1, with TRBD2 matching 12 bases. V was clipped by 7 bases and J by 7 bases; unmatched bases: 2. The germline gives CDR1 ENHRY, CDR2 SYGVKD. The CDR3 has 13 residues. For the CDR3, the DNA is TGTGCCATCACAGGACTAGCGGGGAATGAGCAGTTCTTC. Protein product: CAITGLAGNEQFF.

For this clone: Different DNA sequences within this sample yield the same CDR3. The chain uses TRBV19 and TRBJ1-2; D is perhaps TRBD1 (6 bases). CDR1 and CDR2 from the germline V gene are LNHDA and SQIVND (reference sequence). The CDR3 is 13 amino acids. Trimming shortened V by 6 bases and J by 2 bases, and 10 bases separated the two germline ends. The CDR3 protein is CASSYRANYGYTF. The CDR3 DNA follows: TGTGCCAGTAGCTACAGGGCAAACTATGGCTACACCTTC. The variable domain in full, with the rest retrieved from reference TRBV19 and TRBJ1-2, is DGGITQSPKYLFRKEGQNVTLSCEQNLNHDAMYWYRQDPGQGLRLIYYSQIVNDFQKGDIAEGYSVSREKKESFPLTVTSAQKNPTAFYLCASSYRANYGYTFGSGTRLTVV.

The chain links TRBV10-3 to TRBJ1-5, with 8 bases matching TRBD1. The CDR3 sequence is 15 residues long. V trimming: 1 base; J trimming: 4 bases; junction bases outside the gene matches: 3. CDR1 is ENHRY and CDR2 is SYGVKD in the germline V gene. CDR3 bases: TGTGCCATCAGTGAGTGGGGACAGGCGAATCAGCCCCAGCATTTT. It is translated as CAISEWGQANQPQHF.

The sample holds a few counts of this clone. This sequence joins TRBV18 and TRBJ1-3, with no clear D. CDR1 is KGHSH and CDR2 is LQKENI in the germline V gene. The V end lost 6 bases, the J end lost 0 bases, and 9 bases lay between the germline ends. The CDR3 is 14 residues long. CDR3 coding DNA: TGTGCCAGCTCCTCCGGGCTCTCTGGAAACACCATATATTTT. Translation: CASSSGLSGNTIYF.

This sequence joins TRBV7-2 and TRBJ2-2; D gene ambiguous. CDR1 and CDR2 (germline): SGHTA, FQGNSA. Trimming stripped 4 bases from V and 6 bases from J, with 12 bases between. This CDR3 is built from 14 residues. The CDR3 DNA is TGTGCCAGCAGCTCTAGTTCGGGCGCCGGGGAGCTGTTTTTT. Translated: CASSSSSGAGELFF.

The chain uses TRBV10-3 and TRBJ2-3; the D is unclear. Trimming shortened V by 8 bases and J by 0 bases, and 12 bases separated the two germline ends. Germline values: CDR1 ENHRY, CDR2 SYGVKD. The CDR3 loop spans 14 amino acids. CDR3 sequence: CAIESGGSTDTQYF. The CDR3 DNA reads as TGTGCCATCGAGTCGGGCGGTAGCACAGATACGCAGTATTTT.

This clone was counted between two and nine times. This chain links TRBV7-2 with TRBJ2-7, with D possibly matching TRBD2 (5 bases). The germline gives CDR1 SGHTA, CDR2 FQGNSA. Trimming took 7 bases from V and 4 from J, leaving 17 bases between them. The CDR3 has 14 residues. The CDR3 region is CASNYPGYKYEQYF. The CDR3, as DNA: TGTGCCAGCAACTATCCGGGGTATAAGTACGAGCAGTACTTC.

This chain uses TRBV2 with TRBJ2-7, with 9 bases that match TRBD2. The CDR3 is made up of 13 amino acids. Trimming removed 5 bases from V and 7 bases from J; junction bases left unmatched: 6. Looked up from germline, CDR1 is SNHLY and CDR2 is FYNNEI. The CDR3 DNA is TGTGCCAGCAGTTATAGCGGGAGTGGAGAGCAGTACTTC. This translates into CASSYSGSGEQYF.

The chain couples TRBV2 to TRBJ2-4; perhaps TRBD2 as D (5 bases). Trimming took 4 bases from V and 5 from J, leaving 18 bases between them. There are 16 residues in the CDR3. In germline, CDR1 is SNHLY, CDR2 FYNNEI. CDR3 in DNA: TGTGCCAGCAGTGGTTGGTCGGGGAATAGCCAAAACATTCAGTACTTC. It specifies CASSGWSGNSQNIQYF.

V is TRBV5-1 and J is TRBJ2-5, with D unresolved. Germline CDR1 is SGHRS and CDR2 is YFSETQ. Trimming took 4 bases from V and 5 from J, leaving 15 bases between them. The CDR3 is 14 residues long. The CDR3 sequence: CASSPFLGVETQYF. Written as DNA, the CDR3 is TGCGCCAGCAGCCCATTTCTAGGAGTGGAGACCCAGTACTTC.

There are a few counts of this clone. V and J are TRBV11-2 and TRBJ2-3; D unclear. Germline CDR1 and CDR2: SGHAT and FQNNGV. Deletions cut 3 bases from V and 7 bases from J, with 8 bases between. The CDR3 covers 12 residues. The CDR3 region has the DNA TGTGCCAGCAGCTTTTGGGGATATACGCAGTATTTT. Its protein product is CASSFWGYTQYF.

There are a few counts of this clone. The V call is TRBV30, the J call TRBJ2-7, with D tentatively TRBD2 (5 bases). The germline V gene has CDR1 GTSNPN and CDR2 SVGIG (reference sequence). The CDR3 runs 13 residues. Trimming stripped 2 bases from V and 7 bases from J, with 15 bases between. Here the CDR3 DNA reads TGTGCCTGGAGTTGGGGATTCTCGGGGGAGCAGTACTTC. This sequence encodes CAWSWGFSGEQYF.

J is TRBJ1-1 and V is TRBV29-1; D gene ambiguous. The CDR3 length is 10 residues. Germline values: CDR1 SQVTM, CDR2 ANQGSEA. Trimming removed 7 bases from V and 11 bases from J, with 14 bases in between. The CDR3 region has the DNA TGCAGCGCCTTTGGGGTTCTGGCTTTCTTT. Residues: CSAFGVLAFF.

The CDR3 sequence: CASSPWMPTGAIYGELFF. The DNA of the CDR3 is TGTGCCAGCAGCCCATGGATGCCCACAGGGGCAATATACGGGGAGCTGTTTTTT. The J gene is TRBJ2-2, the V gene TRBV5-4; 7 nucleotides line up with TRBD1. The CDR3 consists of 18 residues. Germline values: CDR1 SGHNT, CDR2 YYREEE (reference sequence). V trimming: 4 bases; J trimming: 7 bases; junction bases outside the gene matches: 19.

The chain uses TRBV18 and TRBJ2-3; D might be TRBD1 (5 bases). Trimming pared 4 bases from V and 0 bases from J, leaving 8 bases between. This CDR3 has 14 amino acids. From germline, CDR1 is KGHSH and CDR2 LQKENI. CDR3 DNA sequence: TGTGCCAGCTCACAGAGACAGAGCACAGATACGCAGTATTTT. Translation: CASSQRQSTDTQYF.